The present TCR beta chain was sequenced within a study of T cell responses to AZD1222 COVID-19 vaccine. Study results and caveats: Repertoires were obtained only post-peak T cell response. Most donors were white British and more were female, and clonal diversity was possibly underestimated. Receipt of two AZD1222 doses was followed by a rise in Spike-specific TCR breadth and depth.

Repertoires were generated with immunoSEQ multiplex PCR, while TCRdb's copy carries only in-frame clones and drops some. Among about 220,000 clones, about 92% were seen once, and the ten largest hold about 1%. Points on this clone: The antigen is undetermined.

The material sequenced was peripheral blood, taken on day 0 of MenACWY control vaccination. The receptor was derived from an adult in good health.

Here the CDR3 DNA reads TGTGCCAGCTCACCAGGTCTCGACTCCTACGAGCAGTACTTC. Amino acids: CASSPGLDSYEQYF. The genes are TRBV18 and TRBJ2-7; D is undetermined. Per the germline V gene, CDR1 is KGHSH and CDR2 is LQKENI. V lost 2 bases to trimming and J lost 0 bases, with 8 bases between them. The CDR3 contains 14 residues.